The rows below give T cell receptor beta chains drawn from one sample of a study of blood T cell repertoires in COVID-19. TCRdb keeps only in-frame clones here, not all; method: immunoSEQ multiplex PCR. The table lists 290,000 or so clones, nearly 90% of them singletons, with around 4.5% in the top ten. Sequencing was done on a sample of PBMCs or T cells enriched from blood (not recorded which). These TCRs come from a woman younger than 30 with acute COVID-19. CDR3s include the opening cysteine and the closing phenylalanine or tryptophan. Fields, in order: D gene, clone size, V gene, J gene, CDR3 DNA, CDR3 protein. The D gene is left open where the match is weak. Not every row has a clone size; where given, it reads once, few, many or a size class.

D: TRBD1
size: -
V: TRBV18
J: TRBJ2-2
DNA: TGTGCCAGCTCACCTGTCGGACAGGGTACTAACACCGGGGAGCTGTTTTTT
CDR3: CASSPVGQGTNTGELFF

D: -
size: -
V: TRBV19
J: TRBJ1-1
DNA: TGTGCCAGTAGTATAGATCCGACTTACACTGAAGCTTTCTTT
CDR3: CASSIDPTYTEAFF

D: -
size: -
V: TRBV6-5
J: TRBJ2-7
DNA: TGTGCCAGCAGTTTCAGGGGCGAACAGTACTTC
CDR3: CASSFRGEQYF

D: TRBD1
size: -
V: TRBV2
J: TRBJ2-7
DNA: TGTGCCACTTCAGCCGGGACAGGGAAATTC
CDR3: CATSAGTGKF

D: TRBD1
size: -
V: TRBV6-5
J: TRBJ1-6
DNA: TGTGCCACCAGAGGGGACAGGGCTAATTCACCCCTCCACTTT
CDR3: CATRGDRANSPLHF

D: -
size: once
V: TRBV24-1
J: TRBJ2-5
DNA: TGTGCCACCAGTGATTTACGGGATGGCGGGACCCAGTACTTC
CDR3: CATSDLRDGGTQYF

D: -
size: -
V: TRBV18
J: TRBJ1-1
DNA: TGTGCCAGCTCACCTGGCCAGGGTCGCACTGAAGCTTTCTTT
CDR3: CASSPGQGRTEAFF

D: TRBD2
size: -
V: TRBV7-2
J: TRBJ2-1
DNA: TGTGCCAGCAGCCCCCCCGGCCTAGCGGGTCGCTACAATGAGCAGTTCTTC
CDR3: CASSPPGLAGRYNEQFF

D: -
size: -
V: TRBV27
J: TRBJ2-1
DNA: TGTGCCAGCAGTTTATTTCGTTTGCGGGACAGTCACTACAATGAGCAGTTCTTC
CDR3: CASSLFRLRDSHYNEQFF

D: -
size: -
V: TRBV19
J: TRBJ1-1
DNA: TGTGCCAGTAGTATTTTGGGGGGATCTGAAGCTTTCTTT
CDR3: CASSILGGSEAFF

D: -
size: few
V: TRBV5-1
J: TRBJ2-7
DNA: TGCGCCAGCAGCTTGGGGCTAGCTGCCTTTCAGCAGTACTTC
CDR3: CASSLGLAAFQQYF

D: TRBD1
size: -
V: TRBV28
J: TRBJ1-1
DNA: TGTGCCAGCAGAGAAGACAGGGGGTCCATGAACACTGAAGCTTTCTTT
CDR3: CASREDRGSMNTEAFF

D: -
size: few
V: TRBV4-1
J: TRBJ1-1
DNA: TGCGCCAGCAGCCAAGATCGAAGAGGTGAAGCTTTCTTT
CDR3: CASSQDRRGEAFF

D: TRBD1
size: -
V: TRBV6-5
J: TRBJ1-2
DNA: TGTGCCAGCACCTGGGGACAGGGGGCATATGGCTACACCTTC
CDR3: CASTWGQGAYGYTF

D: -
size: -
V: TRBV7-9
J: TRBJ2-5
DNA: TGTGCCAGCAGCTTAGGGGACAACCAAGAGACCCAGTACTTC
CDR3: CASSLGDNQETQYF

D: TRBD2
size: -
V: TRBV18
J: TRBJ2-3
DNA: TGTGCCAGCTCACCAGGGGGGGAAGATACGCAGTATTTT
CDR3: CASSPGGEDTQYF

D: TRBD1
size: -
V: TRBV19
J: TRBJ1-2
DNA: TGTGCCAGTAGTGGAGGGACAGGGGGCGGCTACTATGGCTACACCTTC
CDR3: CASSGGTGGGYYGYTF

D: TRBD2
size: -
V: TRBV7-9
J: TRBJ2-2
DNA: TGTGCCAGCAGCCCGACTAGCGCAAAGGGGCCCGGGGAGCTGTTTTTT
CDR3: CASSPTSAKGPGELFF

D: -
size: few
V: TRBV7-9
J: TRBJ1-2
DNA: TGTGCCAGCAGCTTAGCGATAACAGAATTCTATGGCTACACCTTC
CDR3: CASSLAITEFYGYTF

D: TRBD1
size: -
V: TRBV11-2
J: TRBJ1-3
DNA: TGTGCCAGCAGCCCGAGGGGACAGGCCTCTGGAAACACCATATATTTT
CDR3: CASSPRGQASGNTIYF

D: -
size: -
V: TRBV28
J: TRBJ1-2
DNA: TGTGCCAGCAGTTCGTACAGGGACTATGGCTACACCTTC
CDR3: CASSSYRDYGYTF

D: -
size: once
V: TRBV19
J: TRBJ1-2
DNA: TGTGCCAGTGTTTGGGAGTATGGCTACACCTTC
CDR3: CASVWEYGYTF

D: TRBD1
size: -
V: TRBV28
J: TRBJ2-7
DNA: TGTGCCAGCAGGCGACAGGGTACGGGGGAGCAGTACTTC
CDR3: CASRRQGTGEQYF

D: TRBD2
size: -
V: TRBV10-3
J: TRBJ2-7
DNA: TGTGCCATCAGGGGAGGGGAAGCGGGAGTTAACGAGCAGTACTTC
CDR3: CAIRGGEAGVNEQYF

D: -
size: -
V: TRBV5-1
J: TRBJ1-1
DNA: TGCGCCAGCAGCTTGGAGCCGGGGAGGGACACTGAAGCTTTCTTT
CDR3: CASSLEPGRDTEAFF

D: TRBD1
size: -
V: TRBV5-6
J: TRBJ1-1
DNA: TGTGCCAGCAGCTTAACAGGGGTTGAAAACACTGAAGCTTTCTTT
CDR3: CASSLTGVENTEAFF

D: -
size: -
V: TRBV2
J: TRBJ2-3
DNA: TGTGCCAGCAGTGACGGTTGGAGGAACACAGATACGCAGTATTTT
CDR3: CASSDGWRNTDTQYF

D: -
size: -
V: TRBV11-3
J: TRBJ1-2
DNA: TGTGCCAGCAGCCCCCCCGGGACACCAAGGAGGGGCTACACCTTC
CDR3: CASSPPGTPRRGYTF

D: -
size: -
V: TRBV5-4
J: TRBJ1-1
DNA: TGTGCCAGCAGCTTAGGAGGGATCGGCACTGAAGCTTTCTTT
CDR3: CASSLGGIGTEAFF